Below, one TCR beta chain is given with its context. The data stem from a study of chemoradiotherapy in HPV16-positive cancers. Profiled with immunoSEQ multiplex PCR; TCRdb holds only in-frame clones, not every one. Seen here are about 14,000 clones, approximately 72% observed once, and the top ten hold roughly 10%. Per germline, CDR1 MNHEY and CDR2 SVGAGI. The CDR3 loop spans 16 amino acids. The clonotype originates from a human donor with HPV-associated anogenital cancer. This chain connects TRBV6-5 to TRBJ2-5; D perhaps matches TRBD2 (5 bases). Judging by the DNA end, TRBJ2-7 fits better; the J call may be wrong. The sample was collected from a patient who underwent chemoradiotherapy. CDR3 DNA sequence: TGTGCCAGCAGTTACTCGCGGAGCGGTTCCTCCTACGAGCAGTACTTC. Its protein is CASSYSRSGSSYEQYF.